The TCR beta chain under discussion was sequenced for a study of cytomegalovirus exposure and HLA in healthy donors. PCR was performed using 60 Vbeta and 13 Jbeta primers. This table comes from immunoSEQ multiplex PCR, and its TCRdb copy is limited to in-frame clones, with some not included. The profile covers some 150,000 clones, with roughly 79% appearing a single time and approximately 4.4% taken by the ten largest. The study's findings and limits: The study dropped some indistinguishable V segments, TRBV6-2 and TRBV6-3 among them. In a later analysis, the majority of CMV-associated beta chains seemingly showed HLA restriction. Being productive about 87% or about 30% of the time was typical of most TCR beta V segments in an earlier analysis. Highly shared variants forming one cluster were likely a sequencing artifact.

The CDR3 extends over 14 amino acids. The V gene lost 2 bases and the J gene lost 4 bases, with 14 bases spanning the gap. Germline lookup yields CDR1 SQVTM and CDR2 ANQGSEA. Of note for this clone: Its target is unknown.

Sample: PBMCs. The TCR originated in a woman between 18 and 29 years old in good health and CMV-seropositive. The chain joins TRBV29-1 to TRBJ1-2, with D possibly being TRBD1 (6 bases). CDR3 sequence (DNA): TGCAGCGTTGAAAAAGGGGGTTTGGGCTATGGCTACACCTTC. It encodes CSVEKGGLGYGYTF.